The clone carrying this T cell receptor (beta chain) was counted between two and nine times. CDR3 length equals 13 residues. Germline CDR1 and CDR2: SGHRS and YFSETQ. V was cut by 4 bases and J by 6 bases, with 13 bases left in between. The sample originates from a study of shared clonotypes between healthy human individuals. TCRdb keeps only in-frame clones here, not all; method: immunoSEQ multiplex PCR. The sample contains roughly 2.2 million clones, more than 80% of which appear only once. Donation came from healthy HIV-negative adults that had no recent acute infections or vaccinations. Within Nashville, Tennessee resided all donors, each a Caucasian adult.

The clonotype was recovered from a man aged 18 to 29 in good health. Some clones in this sample may be carry-over from other donors' samples. The gene calls are TRBV5-1 and TRBJ1-1; D possibly corresponds to TRBD1 (5 bases). Sample: naive CD4+ T cells from PBMCs. Subset given: CD45RA+ positively selected. The chain's CDR3 is CASSLEQGSEAFF. The CDR3 DNA reads as TGCGCCAGCAGCCTGGAGCAGGGCTCTGAAGCTTTCTTT.